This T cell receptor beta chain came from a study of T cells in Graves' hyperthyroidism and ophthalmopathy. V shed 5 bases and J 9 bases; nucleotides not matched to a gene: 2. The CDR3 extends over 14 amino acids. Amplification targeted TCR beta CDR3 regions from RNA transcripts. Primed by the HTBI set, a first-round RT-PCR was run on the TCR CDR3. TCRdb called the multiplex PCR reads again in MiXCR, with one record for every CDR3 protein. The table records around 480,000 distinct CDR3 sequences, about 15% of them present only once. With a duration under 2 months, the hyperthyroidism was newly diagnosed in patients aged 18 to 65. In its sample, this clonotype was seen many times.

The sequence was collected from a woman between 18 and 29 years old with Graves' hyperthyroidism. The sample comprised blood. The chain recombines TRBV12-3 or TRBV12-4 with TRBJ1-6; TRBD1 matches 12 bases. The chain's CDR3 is CASSGTGGSSPLHF. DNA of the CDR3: TGTGCCAGCAGTGGGACAGGGGGCAGTTCACCCCTCCACTTT.